A selection of T cell receptor beta chains follows, all from one sample in a study of blood T cell repertoires in COVID-19. Method: immunoSEQ multiplex PCR; TCRdb's copy keeps in-frame clones and lacks some. The sample has 55,000 to 75,000 clones; roughly 78% are singletons. Material for sequencing was peripheral blood. The receptors were sampled from a human donor in a cohort sampled during active COVID-19. CDR3s include the opening cysteine and the closing phenylalanine or tryptophan. D genes are given only for firm matches. A clone size is listed for some rows: how often the clone was seen (once, few, many), or a class if it is expanded.

cdr3_length j_call d_call clone_size v_call cdr3_aa cdr3_nt
14 TRBJ2-5 TRBD2 - TRBV11-3 CASSLGRVGETQYF TGTGCCAGCAGCTTGGGGAGGGTGGGGGAGACCCAGTACTTC
11 TRBJ2-7 - - TRBV2 CASSYSSEQYF TGTGCCAGCAGTTACAGCTCCGAGCAGTACTTC
15 TRBJ2-7 TRBD2 - TRBV5-1 CASSLGGSGSYEQYF TGCGCCAGCAGCTTGGGGGGTAGCGGGAGTTACGAGCAGTACTTC
14 TRBJ1-5 - few TRBV28 CASSPPRRAQPQHF TGTGCCAGCAGTCCCCCCCGCAGGGCGCAGCCCCAGCATTTT
13 TRBJ2-7 - - TRBV10-3 CAISERGQDEQYF TGTGCCATCAGTGAGAGGGGTCAGGACGAGCAGTACTTC
13 TRBJ2-1 TRBD2 - TRBV7-3 CASSGTSLGEQFF TGTGCCAGCAGCGGGACTAGTCTCGGAGAGCAGTTCTTC
20 TRBJ2-2 TRBD2 - TRBV4-1 CASSPGVGLAGVPNTGELFF TGCGCCAGCAGCCCAGGCGTTGGACTAGCGGGAGTACCGAACACCGGGGAGCTGTTTTTT
12 TRBJ1-2 - few TRBV27 CASSGRPGGYTF TGTGCCAGCTCGGGGAGACCGGGGGGCTACACCTTC
16 TRBJ2-7 - once TRBV7-2 CASSPPGDFRSYEQYF TGTGCCAGCAGCCCTCCGGGGGACTTCAGGTCCTACGAGCAGTACTTC
15 TRBJ2-1 TRBD2 once TRBV7-3 CASSLQSGRASEQFF TGTGCCAGCAGCTTACAAAGCGGGAGGGCCTCTGAGCAGTTCTTC
16 TRBJ1-2 TRBD1 - TRBV28 CASSPLGQGANYGYTF TGTGCCAGCAGTCCTCTGGGACAGGGCGCTAACTATGGCTACACCTTC
13 TRBJ2-4 - - TRBV4-3 CASSLSTIDIQYF TGCGCCAGCAGCCTATCGACTATTGACATTCAGTACTTC
13 TRBJ1-5 - - TRBV12-3/TRBV12-4 CASSFGDNQPQHF TGTGCCAGCAGTTTTGGAGACAATCAGCCCCAGCATTTT
13 TRBJ1-2 - - TRBV30 CAHHVGGSEGYTF TGTGCCCACCACGTGGGAGGGTCTGAGGGCTACACCTTC
14 TRBJ1-2 TRBD1 once TRBV5-1 CASSLSQGVSGYTF TGCGCCAGCAGCTTGTCGCAGGGGGTGAGCGGCTACACCTTC
16 TRBJ2-7 - - TRBV6-1 CASSEPKPQGRYEQYF TGTGCCAGCAGTGAACCCAAACCACAGGGCAGGTACGAGCAGTACTTC
12 TRBJ1-5 - - TRBV19 CASEQSNQPQHF TGTGCCAGTGAACAGAGCAATCAGCCCCAGCATTTT
12 TRBJ2-7 TRBD2 - TRBV5-4 CARGRVSYEQYF TGTGCCAGAGGGAGGGTCTCCTACGAGCAGTACTTC
13 TRBJ2-4 - - TRBV6-5 CASSSSVGNIQYF TGTGCCAGCAGTTCTAGCGTTGGAAACATTCAGTACTTC
14 TRBJ1-1 - - TRBV19 CASSRQRVNTEAFF TGTGCCAGTAGTAGACAGAGAGTGAACACTGAAGCTTTCTTT
15 TRBJ2-7 - - TRBV7-8 CASSLGQGQGYEQYF TGTGCCAGCAGCTTAGGCCAGGGGCAGGGGTATGAGCAGTACTTC
14 TRBJ1-5 TRBD1 - TRBV7-9 CASSPLTGLGPQHF TGTGCCAGCAGCCCGTTGACAGGGCTGGGGCCCCAGCATTTT
15 TRBJ1-4 TRBD1 - TRBV27 CASSSTGTGNEKLFF TGTGCCAGCAGTTCTACCGGGACAGGTAATGAAAAACTGTTTTTT
15 TRBJ1-6 - - TRBV19 CASAPPGLNNSPLHF TGTGCCAGTGCTCCACCGGGACTTAATAATTCACCCCTCCACTTT
12 TRBJ2-7 TRBD1 few TRBV7-2 CASSLGTGEQYF TGTGCCAGCAGCTTGGGGACAGGAGAGCAGTACTTC
14 TRBJ1-1 - - TRBV28 CASSLARTNTEAFF TGTGCCAGCAGTTTAGCGCGCACGAACACTGAAGCTTTCTTT
15 TRBJ1-4 TRBD1 - TRBV7-9 CASSAGQVLWGKLFF TGTGCCAGCAGCGCGGGACAGGTGCTCTGGGGAAAACTGTTTTTT
13 TRBJ1-1 - - TRBV28 CASSPPRYTEAFF TGTGCCAGCAGCCCACCTAGGTACACTGAAGCTTTCTTT
15 TRBJ2-1 TRBD2 - TRBV25-1 CASSDTSGRIDEQFF TGTGCCAGCAGTGACACTAGCGGGAGGATCGATGAGCAGTTCTTC
15 TRBJ1-6 TRBD1 - TRBV7-9 CASSWTGVNNSPLHF TGTGCCAGCAGCTGGACAGGGGTCAATAATTCACCCCTCCACTTT
15 TRBJ2-3 TRBD2 - TRBV6-4 CASSDSSSGRNTQYF TGTGCCAGCAGTGACTCGTCTAGCGGGAGAAATACGCAGTATTTT
13 TRBJ2-7 - - TRBV4-3 CASSRGGSYEQYF TGCGCCAGCAGCCGCGGCGGTTCCTACGAGCAGTACTTC
15 TRBJ1-5 - - TRBV28 CASSLPPGNNQPQHF TGTGCCAGCAGTCTCCCCCCAGGGAACAATCAGCCCCAGCATTTT